Detailed here is one T cell receptor beta chain. The source of the sample is a study of blood T cell repertoires in COVID-19. Study background: Sites in the United States, Italy and Spain provided acute and convalescent COVID-19 samples. Sample material is recorded as cDNA or gDNA derived from T cells, B-cell-depleted T cells, or PBMCs.

The CDR3 is made up of 14 amino acids. Germline CDR1 reads MDHEN; CDR2 reads SYDVKM. Trimming left V 3 bases short and J 4 bases short, with 12 bases between. Generated by immunoSEQ multiplex PCR, the TCRdb table keeps only in-frame clones and is missing some. The sample records 88,000 or so clones, roughly 80% being singletons. What was sequenced was peripheral blood. This receptor was identified in a human donor in a cohort sampled during active COVID-19. The rearrangement links TRBV28 to TRBJ1-1; tentative D call: TRBD1 (6 bases). In DNA, the CDR3 is TGTGCCAGCAGTTTTCCCAGGGGTCCCACTGAAGCTTTCTTT. It encodes CASSFPRGPTEAFF.